This T cell receptor beta chain originates from a study of T cells in women clearing cervical HPV infection. Germline loops: CDR1 LNHDA, CDR2 SQIVND (reference sequence). With 8 bases removed from V and 4 bases from J, the gap between germline ends came to 20 bases. The CDR3 runs 15 residues. This table comes from immunoSEQ multiplex PCR, and its TCRdb copy is limited to in-frame clones, with some not included. The data include about 26,000 clones; the top ten clones carry 8.5% to 14%. As to this clone: The read terminates 3 residues before the CDR3 end, so the remaining end is supplied by the germline J gene.

The TCR originated in a woman between 18 and 75 years old with a cervical HPV16 infection that either progressed to CIN3+ or cleared (not recorded which). The gene calls are TRBV19 and TRBJ1-2; D perhaps matches TRBD1 (6 bases). The sample taken for sequencing was blood buffy coat. This chain's CDR3 is CASSPTTGSVYGYTF. CDR3 DNA, as far as it was read: TGTGCCAGTTCGCCTACCACAGGGAGCGTCTATGGC.